The 7 T cell receptor beta chains given below trace back to one sample, sequenced in a study of metastatic and nonmetastatic thyroid tumors. No treatment had been given to any patient before thyroid surgery. With MiXCR, TCRdb called clones anew from the PCR reads. This sample yields fewer than 100,000 clones, of which more than 12% are seen a single time; roughly 4% belongs to the top ten. The sequenced material came from blood. The receptor source for this set is a female donor with papillary thyroid cancer or a benign thyroid nodule (not recorded which). Some clones in this sample may be carry-over from other donors' samples.

This clone appeared many times. This chain connects TRBV5-1 to TRBJ1-3, with unresolved D. The CDR3 loop spans 15 amino acids. Germline CDR1 reads SGHRS; CDR2 reads YFSETQ. Trimming stripped 0 bases from V and 0 bases from J, with 7 bases between. The CDR3 nucleotides are TGCGCCAGCAGCTTGGAACGCCCCTCTGGAAACACCATATATTTT. As protein: CASSLERPSGNTIYF.

This clone was detected ten times or more. V gene TRBV29-1 combines with J gene TRBJ1-4; D is possibly TRBD1 (5 bases). Germline values: CDR1 SQVTM, CDR2 ANQGSEA. Trimming took off 6 bases at V and 7 bases at J, with 15 bases between the two ends. This CDR3 is 13 amino acids long. CDR3 residues: CSVRVRRGEKLFF. The DNA of the CDR3 is TGCAGCGTCCGGGTGAGGAGGGGTGAAAAACTGTTTTTT. The full variable domain, with the rest looked up from reference TRBV29-1 and TRBJ1-4, is SAVISQKPSRDICQRGTSLTIQCQVDSQVTMMFWYRQQPGQSLTLIATANQGSEATYESGFVIDKFPISRPNLTFSTLTVSNMSPEDSSIYLCSVRVRRGEKLFFGSGTQLSVL.

V and J are TRBV19 and TRBJ2-3; tentatively, D is TRBD2 (5 bases). The CDR3 contains 16 residues. Per germline, CDR1 LNHDA and CDR2 SQIVND (reference sequence). The germline V and J ends were trimmed by 2 bases and 4 bases, with 16 bases remaining between them. CDR3 region: CASSINILRASDTQYF. CDR3 DNA: TGTGCCAGTAGTATAAACATCTTGAGGGCGTCAGATACGCAGTATTTT.

This clone has ten or more counts. The chain recombines TRBV30 with TRBJ2-1; 7 positions match TRBD1. The V gene's germline CDR1 is GTSNPN and CDR2 SVGIG (reference sequence). Losses at the gene ends were 4 bases for V and 8 bases for J; bases not matched to a gene: 5. This CDR3 is 12 amino acids long. CDR3 DNA sequence: TGTGCCTGGAAGGGGGCAGGACATGAGCAGTTCTTC. This encodes CAWKGAGHEQFF.

Many counts were recorded for this clone. CDR3: CASTFADTQYF. CDR3 DNA sequence: TGTGCCAGCACTTTTGCAGATACGCAGTATTTT. This sequence joins TRBV6-1 and TRBJ2-3; no definite D call. CDR1 and CDR2 (germline): MNHNS, SASEGT. The CDR3 spans 11 residues. Trimming pared 7 bases from V and 4 bases from J, leaving 6 bases between.

This clone was seen ten or more times. The chain links TRBV3-1 to TRBJ2-5, with D possibly TRBD1 on 5 matching bases. This CDR3 has 14 amino acids. Trimming removed 4 bases at V and 9 bases at J, with 18 bases between. Germline CDR1 reads LGHDT; CDR2 reads YNNKEL (reference sequence). CDR3: CASSPRQRPVAQYF. The CDR3 DNA sequence: TGTGCCAGCAGCCCCCGACAGCGTCCCGTCGCCCAGTACTTC.

Details on this clone: A much more abundant neighbour one base away suggests this may be a read error. This chain connects TRBV10-3 to TRBJ1-1; 8 positions match TRBD1. Germline V gives CDR1 ENHRY, CDR2 SYGVKD. After removal of 7 bases from V and 1 base from J, the junction contained 8 bases not matched to a gene. The CDR3 spans 15 residues. CDR3 in amino acids: CAIMTDRVRNTEAFF. The CDR3 DNA is TGTGCCATCATGACGGACAGGGTCCGGAACACTGAAGCTTTCTTT.